This is a list of T cell receptor beta chains from one sample in a study of Ad26.COV2.S vaccination and SARS-CoV-2 variants. Clones were read by immunoSEQ multiplex PCR, and TCRdb kept only the in-frame ones, dropping some. The data show around 300,000 clones, with around 90% seen just once and 6.4% held by the top ten. The specimen comprised peripheral blood, sampled in a trial of Ad26.COV2.S vaccine versus placebo. These receptors were obtained from a person aged 18-60 years who received the Ad26.COV2.S COVID-19 vaccine or a placebo. Both conserved end residues are part of each CDR3. D genes are given only for firm matches. Part of the rows lack a size; the others show once, few, many or a class for expanded clones.

d_gene: NA; abundance: NA; v_gene: TRBV28; j_gene: TRBJ2-7; CDR3aa: CASSSVLAQHYEQYF; CDR3nt: TGTGCCAGCAGTTCGGTGCTGGCTCAACACTACGAGCAGTACTTC
d_gene: NA; abundance: once; v_gene: TRBV6-5; j_gene: TRBJ1-1; CDR3aa: CASSLSWNTEAFF; CDR3nt: TGTGCCAGCAGTTTATCTTGGAACACTGAAGCTTTCTTT
d_gene: TRBD2; abundance: NA; v_gene: TRBV4-2; j_gene: TRBJ2-7; CDR3aa: CASSPRGTSGSLSYEQYF; CDR3nt: TGTGCCAGCAGCCCCCGCGGGACTAGCGGGAGTCTCTCCTACGAGCAGTACTTC
d_gene: NA; abundance: NA; v_gene: TRBV4-2; j_gene: TRBJ2-3; CDR3aa: CASSKTAGQITDTQYF; CDR3nt: TGTGCCAGCAGCAAAACGGCGGGACAAATCACAGATACGCAGTATTTT
d_gene: NA; abundance: few; v_gene: TRBV19; j_gene: TRBJ2-1; CDR3aa: CASSIDRAGAYNEQFF; CDR3nt: TGTGCCAGTAGTATAGATCGGGCAGGAGCCTACAATGAGCAGTTCTTC
d_gene: NA; abundance: NA; v_gene: TRBV11-2; j_gene: TRBJ1-6; CDR3aa: CASSANSPLHF; CDR3nt: TGTGCCAGCAGCGCTAATTCACCCCTCCACTTT
d_gene: TRBD1; abundance: NA; v_gene: TRBV27; j_gene: TRBJ2-5; CDR3aa: CASSLSPLDRGLETQYF; CDR3nt: TGTGCCAGCAGTTTATCCCCCCTCGACAGGGGGCTAGAGACCCAGTACTTC
d_gene: NA; abundance: NA; v_gene: TRBV7-2; j_gene: TRBJ2-7; CDR3aa: CASSLGAGLTYEQYF; CDR3nt: TGTGCCAGCAGCTTAGGAGCAGGCCTGACCTACGAGCAGTACTTC
d_gene: NA; abundance: NA; v_gene: TRBV15; j_gene: TRBJ2-2; CDR3aa: CATSRDANYYTGELFF; CDR3nt: TGTGCCACCAGCAGAGACGCCAATTATTACACCGGGGAGCTGTTTTTT
d_gene: NA; abundance: NA; v_gene: TRBV12-3/TRBV12-4; j_gene: TRBJ2-2; CDR3aa: CASSLGGTGELFF; CDR3nt: TGTGCCAGCAGTTTAGGCGGAACCGGGGAGCTGTTTTTT
d_gene: TRBD1; abundance: NA; v_gene: TRBV28; j_gene: TRBJ1-1; CDR3aa: CASGTGGTEAFF; CDR3nt: TGTGCCAGCGGGACAGGGGGCACTGAAGCTTTCTTT
d_gene: NA; abundance: NA; v_gene: TRBV3-1/TRBV3-2; j_gene: TRBJ2-7; CDR3aa: CASSQVETTYEQYF; CDR3nt: TGTGCCAGCAGCCAAGTGGAGACTACCTACGAGCAGTACTTC
d_gene: NA; abundance: NA; v_gene: TRBV18; j_gene: TRBJ2-7; CDR3aa: CASSPYGQSANEQYF; CDR3nt: TGTGCCAGCTCACCATACGGACAGTCTGCCAACGAGCAGTACTTC
d_gene: NA; abundance: NA; v_gene: TRBV6-2/TRBV6-3; j_gene: TRBJ2-1; CDR3aa: CASSPPAYEQFF; CDR3nt: TGTGCCAGCAGTCCCCCGGCGTATGAGCAGTTCTTC
d_gene: NA; abundance: NA; v_gene: TRBV18; j_gene: TRBJ1-3; CDR3aa: CASSPWDRLGNTIYF; CDR3nt: TGTGCCAGCTCACCTTGGGACCGTTTAGGAAACACCATATATTTT
d_gene: NA; abundance: NA; v_gene: TRBV18; j_gene: TRBJ2-2; CDR3aa: CASSPLAQNTGELFF; CDR3nt: TGTGCCAGCTCACCACTTGCGCAGAACACCGGGGAGCTGTTTTTT
d_gene: NA; abundance: NA; v_gene: TRBV11-3; j_gene: TRBJ2-7; CDR3aa: CASSSRTITYCYEQYF; CDR3nt: TGTGCCAGCAGCTCTCGGACTATAACATATTGTTACGAGCAGTACTTC
d_gene: TRBD2; abundance: NA; v_gene: TRBV7-6; j_gene: TRBJ2-3; CDR3aa: CASSDGLEITDTQYF; CDR3nt: TGTGCCAGCAGCGATGGACTAGAGATCACAGATACGCAGTATTTT
d_gene: NA; abundance: NA; v_gene: TRBV7-2; j_gene: TRBJ2-6; CDR3aa: CASRLASGFGTGANVLTF; CDR3nt: TGTGCCAGCAGACTAGCCTCGGGGTTTGGAACTGGGGCCAACGTCCTGACTTTC
d_gene: NA; abundance: NA; v_gene: TRBV11-1; j_gene: TRBJ2-5; CDR3aa: CASSLVSQETQYF; CDR3nt: TGTGCCAGCAGCTTAGTCTCTCAAGAGACCCAGTACTTC
d_gene: NA; abundance: NA; v_gene: TRBV6-4; j_gene: TRBJ1-5; CDR3aa: CASSLQGGQPQHF; CDR3nt: TGTGCCAGCAGTCTACAGGGCGGACAGCCCCAGCATTTT
d_gene: TRBD2; abundance: NA; v_gene: TRBV7-9; j_gene: TRBJ2-3; CDR3aa: CASSFLVSGTDTQYF; CDR3nt: TGTGCCAGCAGCTTTTTGGTTAGCGGGACAGATACGCAGTATTTT
d_gene: NA; abundance: few; v_gene: TRBV30; j_gene: TRBJ1-5; CDR3aa: CAWSLDGEFQPQHF; CDR3nt: TGTGCCTGGAGTTTGGACGGGGAATTTCAGCCCCAGCATTTT
d_gene: NA; abundance: NA; v_gene: TRBV7-8; j_gene: TRBJ2-7; CDR3aa: CASSLGTLTGTSSYEQYF; CDR3nt: TGTGCCAGCAGCTTAGGTACCTTAACGGGGACAAGTTCATACGAGCAGTACTTC
d_gene: TRBD1; abundance: NA; v_gene: TRBV13; j_gene: TRBJ2-6; CDR3aa: CASSARGTGVFPGANVLTF; CDR3nt: TGTGCCAGCAGCGCCAGGGGGACAGGGGTTTTCCCTGGGGCCAACGTCCTGACTTTC
d_gene: NA; abundance: NA; v_gene: TRBV5-1; j_gene: TRBJ2-3; CDR3aa: CASSLTTTSTDTQYF; CDR3nt: TGCGCCAGCAGCTTGACCACAACTAGCACAGATACGCAGTATTTT
d_gene: NA; abundance: NA; v_gene: TRBV19; j_gene: TRBJ2-7; CDR3aa: CASSDTGAYEQYF; CDR3nt: TGTGCCAGTAGTGATACAGGAGCCTACGAGCAGTACTTC
d_gene: NA; abundance: few; v_gene: TRBV29-1; j_gene: TRBJ1-2; CDR3aa: CSVEDSNYGYTF; CDR3nt: TGCAGCGTTGAAGACAGTAACTATGGCTACACCTTC
d_gene: NA; abundance: NA; v_gene: TRBV30; j_gene: TRBJ1-1; CDR3aa: CAWSPGHLNTEAFF; CDR3nt: TGTGCCTGGAGTCCAGGACACTTGAACACTGAAGCTTTCTTT
d_gene: TRBD1; abundance: once; v_gene: TRBV3-1/TRBV3-2; j_gene: TRBJ1-4; CDR3aa: CASTRDRRNEKLFF; CDR3nt: TGTGCCAGCACCCGGGACAGGAGGAATGAAAAACTGTTTTTT
d_gene: NA; abundance: NA; v_gene: TRBV5-4; j_gene: TRBJ2-5; CDR3aa: CASSFGGYPETQYF; CDR3nt: TGTGCCAGCAGCTTTGGAGGGTATCCAGAGACCCAGTACTTC
d_gene: NA; abundance: NA; v_gene: TRBV5-1; j_gene: TRBJ2-3; CDR3aa: CASSSGRTTDTQYF; CDR3nt: TGCGCCAGCAGCTCCGGACGGACCACAGATACGCAGTATTTT
d_gene: NA; abundance: few; v_gene: TRBV27; j_gene: TRBJ2-5; CDR3aa: CASSLLTSRVHQETQYF; CDR3nt: TGTGCCAGCAGTTTATTGACATCGAGGGTTCACCAAGAGACCCAGTACTTC
d_gene: NA; abundance: NA; v_gene: TRBV5-1; j_gene: TRBJ2-7; CDR3aa: CASSSTGYEQYF; CDR3nt: TGCGCCAGCAGCTCGACTGGCTACGAGCAGTACTTC
d_gene: TRBD1; abundance: NA; v_gene: TRBV29-1; j_gene: TRBJ2-2; CDR3aa: CSVDRGTNTGELFF; CDR3nt: TGCAGCGTGGACAGGGGGACGAACACCGGGGAGCTGTTTTTT
d_gene: NA; abundance: NA; v_gene: TRBV15; j_gene: TRBJ2-5; CDR3aa: CATSRAFTSGGQETQYF; CDR3nt: TGTGCCACCAGCAGAGCTTTTACCAGCGGAGGCCAAGAGACCCAGTACTTC
d_gene: NA; abundance: NA; v_gene: TRBV19; j_gene: TRBJ2-7; CDR3aa: CASSPYSGSDYEQYF; CDR3nt: TGTGCCAGTAGTCCCTATAGCGGTTCAGACTACGAGCAGTACTTC
d_gene: TRBD2; abundance: NA; v_gene: TRBV6-5; j_gene: TRBJ2-3; CDR3aa: CASSWVGEGTDTQYF; CDR3nt: TGTGCCAGCAGTTGGGTGGGGGAGGGGACAGATACGCAGTATTTT
d_gene: TRBD1; abundance: NA; v_gene: TRBV10-2; j_gene: TRBJ1-5; CDR3aa: CASSEGTGINQPQHF; CDR3nt: TGCGCCAGCAGTGAAGGGACAGGAATCAATCAGCCCCAGCATTTT
d_gene: TRBD1; abundance: NA; v_gene: TRBV5-6; j_gene: TRBJ2-7; CDR3aa: CASSSRDRGKTVSREQYF; CDR3nt: TGTGCCAGCAGCTCCCGGGACAGGGGAAAAACGGTATCTCGGGAGCAGTACTTC
d_gene: TRBD1; abundance: NA; v_gene: TRBV28; j_gene: TRBJ1-5; CDR3aa: CASSLEEGAGNQPQHF; CDR3nt: TGTGCCAGCAGTTTAGAGGAGGGGGCGGGCAATCAGCCCCAGCATTTT
d_gene: TRBD1; abundance: NA; v_gene: TRBV18; j_gene: TRBJ1-4; CDR3aa: CASSPGTDHNEKLFF; CDR3nt: TGTGCCAGCTCACCGGGGACAGACCATAATGAAAAACTGTTTTTT
d_gene: NA; abundance: NA; v_gene: TRBV3-1/TRBV3-2; j_gene: TRBJ2-7; CDR3aa: CASSRRERGEQYF; CDR3nt: TGTGCCAGCAGCCGACGAGAAAGAGGCGAGCAGTACTTC
d_gene: NA; abundance: NA; v_gene: TRBV19; j_gene: TRBJ2-6; CDR3aa: CASSIERASGANVLTF; CDR3nt: TGTGCCAGTAGTATAGAAAGGGCGTCTGGGGCCAACGTCCTGACTTTC
d_gene: NA; abundance: NA; v_gene: TRBV27; j_gene: TRBJ1-3; CDR3aa: CASGRALSGNTIYF; CDR3nt: TGTGCCAGCGGCAGGGCTCTCTCTGGAAACACCATATATTTT
d_gene: NA; abundance: NA; v_gene: TRBV30; j_gene: TRBJ1-2; CDR3aa: CAWSKGATRNGYTF; CDR3nt: TGTGCCTGGAGTAAGGGTGCGACGCGAAATGGCTACACCTTC
d_gene: NA; abundance: NA; v_gene: TRBV7-2; j_gene: TRBJ1-1; CDR3aa: CASSLENTEAFF; CDR3nt: TGTGCCAGCAGCTTAGAAAACACTGAAGCTTTCTTT
d_gene: NA; abundance: NA; v_gene: TRBV5-4; j_gene: TRBJ1-1; CDR3aa: CASSLPQAGAAGTEAFF; CDR3nt: TGTGCCAGCAGCTTACCCCAAGCAGGGGCAGCGGGCACTGAAGCTTTCTTT
d_gene: NA; abundance: NA; v_gene: TRBV14; j_gene: TRBJ1-6; CDR3aa: CASSQIQGRYNSPLHF; CDR3nt: TGTGCCAGCAGTCAAATCCAGGGACGATATAATTCACCCCTCCACTTT
d_gene: TRBD1; abundance: NA; v_gene: TRBV9; j_gene: TRBJ2-7; CDR3aa: CASSATGSYEQYF; CDR3nt: TGTGCCAGCAGCGCGACAGGGTCCTACGAGCAGTACTTC
d_gene: TRBD1; abundance: NA; v_gene: TRBV6-5; j_gene: TRBJ1-2; CDR3aa: CASSFRTGYGYTF; CDR3nt: TGTGCCAGCAGTTTTAGGACAGGGTATGGCTACACCTTC
d_gene: NA; abundance: once; v_gene: TRBV4-3; j_gene: TRBJ2-2; CDR3aa: CASSQRVWGASTGELFF; CDR3nt: TGCGCCAGCAGCCAAAGAGTCTGGGGGGCGAGCACCGGGGAGCTGTTTTTT